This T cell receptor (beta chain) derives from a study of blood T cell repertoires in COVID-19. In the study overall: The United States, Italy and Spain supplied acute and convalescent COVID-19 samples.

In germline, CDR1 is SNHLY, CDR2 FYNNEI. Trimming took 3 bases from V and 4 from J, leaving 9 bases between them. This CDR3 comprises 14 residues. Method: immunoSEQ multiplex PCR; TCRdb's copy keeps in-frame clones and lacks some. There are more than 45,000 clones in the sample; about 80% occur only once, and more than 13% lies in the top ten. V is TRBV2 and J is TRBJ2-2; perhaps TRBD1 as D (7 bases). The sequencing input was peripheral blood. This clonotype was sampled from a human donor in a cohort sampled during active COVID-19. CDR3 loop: CASSERDSTGELFF. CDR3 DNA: TGTGCCAGCAGTGAGCGGGACAGCACCGGGGAGCTGTTTTTT.